This TCR beta chain was sequenced for a study of Ad26.COV2.S vaccination and SARS-CoV-2 variants. About the research overall: The authors gave Ad26.COV2.S intramuscularly, either once or twice 56 days apart. General study findings and limits: Reported post-vaccination CD8+ and CD4+ T cell responses to spike showed substantial breadth.

Noted treatment: 15 to 20 received Ad26.COV2.S at low or high dose, single or two shots; about 5 received placebo; per-sample allocation not given. Sampling occurred on day 63 after the first vaccine or placebo injection. It was an adult aged 18-55 years in Boston who was the donor. A note on this clone: The antigen remains unidentified.

Measured with immunoSEQ multiplex PCR; TCRdb has only the in-frame clones, and not every one. The sample gives fewer than 800,000 clones, around 92% of which show up once; 1.5% is in the top ten. Germline loops: CDR1 WNHNN, CDR2 SYGVQD (reference sequence). V was clipped by 0 bases and J by 6 bases; unmatched bases: 0. This CDR3 region has 15 residues. This specimen was peripheral blood, taken in a trial of Ad26.COV2.S vaccine versus placebo. The rearrangement uses TRBV10-1 and TRBJ2-7, with 15 nucleotides matching TRBD2. This TCR was recovered from a person between 18 and 65 years old who received the Ad26.COV2.S COVID-19 vaccine or a placebo. The CDR3 loop reads CASSESGLAGGEQYF. The CDR3 DNA follows: TGCGCCAGCAGTGAGTCGGGACTAGCGGGAGGCGAGCAGTACTTC.